The clone carrying this T cell receptor (beta chain) has a handful of counts. Antigen: not known. This sample is drawn from a study of vaccination and CD4 T cells after COVID-19. Study as a whole: Post-vaccine sample collection happened at a median of approximately 77 days after dose two, ranging 14 to 241. Study results and limitations: Researchers looked at relatively few convalescent patients and had no early post-infection timepoints.

Sequenced with the Oncomine TCR Beta short-read assay was DNA taken from cultured CD4+ T cells. TCRdb used MiXCR to reprocess the PCR reads, holding one entry per CDR3 protein. Here the sample spans roughly 4,000 distinct CDR3 sequences, about 50% being singletons. The germline V gene has CDR1 SGHVS and CDR2 FNYEAQ. Trimming left V 1 base short and J 0 bases short, with 13 bases between. The CDR3 covers 17 residues. Treatment denoted: roughly ten-day PBMC culture with coronavirus spike peptide pools or control peptides (ViraFEST assay). CD4+ T cells were isolated by negative selection after about ten days of culture.

The chain employs TRBV7-6 and TRBJ1-3; D remains ambiguous. Sequencing was performed on CD4+ T cells from blood, cultured in vitro. This sequence originates from a human donor who had recovered from COVID-19. The CDR3 DNA follows: TGTGCCAGCAGCTTAGGGGCTTGGGATGGCTCTGGAAACACCATATATTTT. It is translated as CASSLGAWDGSGNTIYF.